The 8 T cell receptor beta chains reported below all come from one sample, sequenced in a study of spatial heterogeneity in lung cancer. As for time point: sample taken at primary tumor resection. No cells were sorted before sequencing. The whole RNA sequenced was extracted from tumor, nontumor lung or frozen PBMC. Each CDR3 protein gets one entry after TCRdb re-called the 5' RACE reads with MiXCR. Among some 40,000 distinct CDR3 sequences listed, approximately 5.2% were seen once. Material: PBMCs, obtained at surgery. Receptors originate from a female donor with early-stage non-small cell lung cancer.

The chain combines TRBV2 with TRBJ2-2; the D is unclear. The CDR3 contains 12 residues. Trimming removed 1 base at V and 6 bases at J, with 3 bases between. Germline V gives CDR1 SNHLY, CDR2 FYNNEI. The CDR3 nucleotides are TGTGCCAGCAGTGAAGGCCCCGGGGAGCTGTTTTTT. This translates into CASSEGPGELFF. Full variable domain (outside the CDR3, taken from reference TRBV2 and TRBJ2-2): EPEVTQTPSHQVTQMGQEVILRCVPISNHLYFYWYRQILGQKVEFLVSFYNNEISEKSEIFDDQFSVERPDGSNFTLKIRSTKLEDSAMYFCASSEGPGELFFGEGSRLTVL.

This clonotype was seen repeatedly, ten times or more. CDR3 bases: TGTGCAAGCGGGCCCCCTAATCAGCCCCAGCATTTT. This gives the protein CASGPPNQPQHF. The chain uses TRBV9 and TRBJ1-5; D not resolved. Per the germline V gene, CDR1 is SGDLS and CDR2 is YYNGEE. CDR3 length: 12 amino acids.

There are many counts of this clonotype. The chain recombines TRBV10-3 with TRBJ2-7, with 9 bases identical to TRBD1. Germline trimming cut 6 bases from V and 6 bases from J; bases unmatched to any gene: 12. Germline CDR1 ENHRY, CDR2 SYGVKD. This CDR3 is built from 15 residues. The DNA for the CDR3 is TGTGCCATCAGGGGCTCCGGGACAGGGATCGCCGAGCAGTACTTC. This encodes CAIRGSGTGIAEQYF.

This clonotype was detected many times. The genes are TRBV14 and TRBJ2-7; D tentatively fits TRBD1 or TRBD2 (6 bases each). Germline V CDR1 and CDR2: SGHDN, FVKESK. V shed 2 bases and J shed 0 bases, with 14 bases lying between them. The CDR3 has 16 amino acids. CDR3 coding DNA: TGTGCCAGCAGCCAAACGGGGGCCGCGAGCTCCTACGAGCAGTACTTC. This gives the protein CASSQTGAASSYEQYF.

This chain uses TRBV20-1 with TRBJ2-3; possible D gene TRBD1, 6 bases. Trimming removed 3 bases from V and 6 bases from J, with 16 bases in between. The CDR3 is 14 amino acids. CDR1 and CDR2 (germline): DFQATT, SNEGSKA (reference sequence). This CDR3 reads CSARGTFRRDTQYF. CDR3 in DNA: TGCAGTGCTAGGGGGACATTCAGAAGGGATACGCAGTATTTT.

This clonotype turned up a few times. V and J are TRBV5-4 and TRBJ1-5; no reliable D call. Trimming stripped 4 bases from V and 4 bases from J, with 12 bases between. This CDR3 has 14 amino acids. Per the germline V gene, CDR1 is SGHNT and CDR2 is YYREEE (reference sequence). The CDR3 spells CASSRKGLNQPQHF. The CDR3 DNA is TGTGCCAGCAGCAGAAAGGGATTGAATCAGCCCCAGCATTTT. The whole variable domain, remainder taken from reference TRBV5-4 and TRBJ1-5, is ETGVTQSPTHLIKTRGQQVTLRCSSQSGHNTVSWYQQALGQGPQFIFQYYREEENGRGNFPPRFSGLQFPNYSSELNVNALELDDSALYLCASSRKGLNQPQHFGDGTRLSIL.

In this sample, this clonotype turned up many times. V is TRBV20-1 and J is TRBJ1-5, with 7 bases fitting TRBD1. The germline CDR1 and CDR2 sequences are DFQATT and SNEGSKA (reference sequence). The ends lost 5 bases at V and 3 bases at J; junction bases unmatched: 4. This CDR3 spans 13 amino acids. CDR3 protein: CSASEGANQPQHF. The DNA of the CDR3 is TGCAGTGCTTCCGAGGGGGCCAATCAGCCCCAGCATTTT.

This clonotype was seen at least ten times. The chain carries TRBV4-2 and TRBJ1-4; no clear D gene. Looked up from germline, CDR1 is LGHNA and CDR2 is YNFKEQ. The CDR3 is 15 amino acids. Trimming stripped 1 base from V and 11 bases from J, with 17 bases between. Here the CDR3 reads CASSQGEMGVSKLFF. The CDR3 DNA reads as TGTGCCAGCAGCCAAGGCGAGATGGGCGTCTCCAAACTGTTTTTT.